This TCR beta chain was captured by sequencing in a study of T cell changes during pregnancy in multiple sclerosis. Using immunoSEQ multiplex PCR, the repertoire was profiled, and TCRdb retains in-frame clones only, with some absent. The sample records 100,000 to 130,000 clones, roughly 90% being singletons. Germline loops: CDR1 MGHRA, CDR2 YSYEKL. The junction had 11 bases not matched to a gene; V was cut back by 5 bases and J by 6 bases. The CDR3 sequence is 17 residues long. This clone was recorded once. V is TRBV4-1 and J is TRBJ2-1; 12 bases are shared with TRBD2. The TCR originated in a female donor in good health, enrolled as a control in a pregnancy study. The sequencing here drew on peripheral blood, taken in the third trimester of pregnancy. The CDR3 spells CASSYNLAGGPGNEQFF. CDR3 DNA: TGCGCCAGCAGCTACAATCTAGCGGGGGGGCCGGGCAATGAGCAGTTCTTC.